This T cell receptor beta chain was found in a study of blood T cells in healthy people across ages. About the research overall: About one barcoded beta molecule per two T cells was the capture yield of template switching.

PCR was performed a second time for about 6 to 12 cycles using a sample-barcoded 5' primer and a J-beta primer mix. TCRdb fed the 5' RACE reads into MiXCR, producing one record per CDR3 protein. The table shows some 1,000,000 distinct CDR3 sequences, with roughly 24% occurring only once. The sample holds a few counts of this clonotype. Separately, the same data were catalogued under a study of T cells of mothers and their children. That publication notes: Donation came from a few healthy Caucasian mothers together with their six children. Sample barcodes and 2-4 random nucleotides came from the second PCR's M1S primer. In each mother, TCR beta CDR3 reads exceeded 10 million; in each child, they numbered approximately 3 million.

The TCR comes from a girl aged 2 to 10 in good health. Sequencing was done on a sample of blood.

The CDR3 spells CASSQGTSDTQYF. In DNA, the CDR3 is TGTGCCAGCAGCCAAGGAACCTCAGATACGCAGTATTTT. This chain uses TRBV4-2 with TRBJ2-3; D is unresolved. The V end was cut by 1 base, the J end by 4 bases, with 6 bases between. The CDR3 totals 13 residues. Germline values: CDR1 LGHNA, CDR2 YNFKEQ.